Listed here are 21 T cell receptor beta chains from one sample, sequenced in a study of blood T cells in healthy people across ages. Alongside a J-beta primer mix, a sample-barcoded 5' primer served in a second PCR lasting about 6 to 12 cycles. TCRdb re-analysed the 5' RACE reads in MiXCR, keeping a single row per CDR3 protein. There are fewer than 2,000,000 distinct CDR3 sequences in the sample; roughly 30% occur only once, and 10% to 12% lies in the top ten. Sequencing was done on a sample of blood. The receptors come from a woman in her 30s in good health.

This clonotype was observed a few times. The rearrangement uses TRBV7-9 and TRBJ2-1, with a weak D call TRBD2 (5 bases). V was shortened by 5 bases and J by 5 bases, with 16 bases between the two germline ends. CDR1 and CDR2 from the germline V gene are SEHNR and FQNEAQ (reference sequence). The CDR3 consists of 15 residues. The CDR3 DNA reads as TGTGCCAGCAGCACGACCCGGGAAATGAACAATGAGCAGTTCTTC. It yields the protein CASSTTREMNNEQFF.

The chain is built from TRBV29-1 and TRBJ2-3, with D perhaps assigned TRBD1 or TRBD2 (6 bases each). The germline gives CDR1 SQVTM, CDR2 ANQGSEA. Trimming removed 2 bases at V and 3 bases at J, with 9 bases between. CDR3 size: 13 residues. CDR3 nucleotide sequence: TGCAGCGTTGAATGGGGGGCAACAGATACGCAGTATTTT. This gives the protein CSVEWGATDTQYF.

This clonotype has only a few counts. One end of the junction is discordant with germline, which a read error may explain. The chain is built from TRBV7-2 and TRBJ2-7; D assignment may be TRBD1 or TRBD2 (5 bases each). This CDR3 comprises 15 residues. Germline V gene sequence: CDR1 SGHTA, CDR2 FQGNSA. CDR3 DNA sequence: TGTGCCGGCAGGTCCCAGACGGGACCATACTACGAGCAGTACTTC. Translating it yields CAGRSQTGPYYEQYF.

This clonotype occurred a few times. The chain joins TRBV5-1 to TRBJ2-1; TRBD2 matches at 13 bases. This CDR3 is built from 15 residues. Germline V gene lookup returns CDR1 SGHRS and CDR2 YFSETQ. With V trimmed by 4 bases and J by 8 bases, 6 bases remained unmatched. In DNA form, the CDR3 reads TGCGCCAGCAGCCAAGAGGGACTAGCGGGACATGAGCAGTTCTTC. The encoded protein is CASSQEGLAGHEQFF.

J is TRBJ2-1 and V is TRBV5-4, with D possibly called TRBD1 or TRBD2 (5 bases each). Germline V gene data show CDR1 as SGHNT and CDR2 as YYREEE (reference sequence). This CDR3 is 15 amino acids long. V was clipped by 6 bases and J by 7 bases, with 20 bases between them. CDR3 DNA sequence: TGTGCCAGCACCCCTGGGGGTTCGGCAGCGAATGAGCAGTTCTTC. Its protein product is CASTPGGSAANEQFF.

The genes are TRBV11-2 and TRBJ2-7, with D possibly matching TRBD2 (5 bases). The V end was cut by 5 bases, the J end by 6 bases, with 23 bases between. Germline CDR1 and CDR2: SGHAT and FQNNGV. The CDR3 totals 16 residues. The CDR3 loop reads CASSPRWTQLGREQYF. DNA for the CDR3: TGTGCCAGCAGCCCAAGATGGACTCAGCTAGGCCGCGAGCAGTACTTC.

In nucleotides, the CDR3 is TGCGCCAGCAGACTCCACCCCGGGACAGGCCAAGAGACCCAGTACTTC. Translated: CASRLHPGTGQETQYF. The V gene is TRBV5-1, the J gene TRBJ2-5; 8 bases line up with TRBD1. The ends lost 5 bases at V and 1 base at J; junction bases unmatched: 10. CDR1 SGHRS and CDR2 YFSETQ come from the germline V gene. CDR3 length equals 16 residues.

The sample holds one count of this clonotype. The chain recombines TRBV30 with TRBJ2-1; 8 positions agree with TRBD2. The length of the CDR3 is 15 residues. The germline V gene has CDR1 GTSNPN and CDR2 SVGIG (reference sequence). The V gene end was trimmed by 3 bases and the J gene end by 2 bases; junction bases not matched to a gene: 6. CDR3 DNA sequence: TGTGCCTGGAGGTTGGGACTAGTCCCCTACAATGAGCAGTTCTTC. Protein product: CAWRLGLVPYNEQFF.

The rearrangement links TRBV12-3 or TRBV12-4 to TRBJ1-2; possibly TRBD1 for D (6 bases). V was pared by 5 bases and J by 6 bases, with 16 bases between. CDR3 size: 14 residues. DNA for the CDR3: TGTGCCAGCAGTGCCGCGACAGGTGTACATGGCTACACCTTC. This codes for CASSAATGVHGYTF.

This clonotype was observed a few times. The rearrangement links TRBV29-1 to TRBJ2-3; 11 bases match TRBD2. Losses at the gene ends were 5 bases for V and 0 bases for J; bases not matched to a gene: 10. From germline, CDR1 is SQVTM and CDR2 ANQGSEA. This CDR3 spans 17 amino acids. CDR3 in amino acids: CSVQGTSGATSTDTQYF. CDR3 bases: TGCAGCGTTCAGGGGACTAGCGGAGCTACTAGCACAGATACGCAGTATTTT.

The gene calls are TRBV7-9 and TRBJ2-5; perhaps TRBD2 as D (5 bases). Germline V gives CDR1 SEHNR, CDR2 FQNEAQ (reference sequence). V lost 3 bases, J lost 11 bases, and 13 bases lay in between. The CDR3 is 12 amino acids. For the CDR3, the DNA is TGTGCCAGCAGCTTTAACAACGGGGAGCAGTACTTC. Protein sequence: CASSFNNGEQYF.

CDR3 bases: TGTGCCAGCACACTACCGGGACAGTGGGACAATGAGCAGTTCTTC. Translation gives CASTLPGQWDNEQFF. The chain combines TRBV28 with TRBJ2-1, with 7 bases matching TRBD1. Germline assignment: CDR1 MDHEN and CDR2 SYDVKM. The CDR3 is 15 residues long. After removal of 7 bases from V and 5 bases from J, the junction contained 11 bases not matched to a gene.

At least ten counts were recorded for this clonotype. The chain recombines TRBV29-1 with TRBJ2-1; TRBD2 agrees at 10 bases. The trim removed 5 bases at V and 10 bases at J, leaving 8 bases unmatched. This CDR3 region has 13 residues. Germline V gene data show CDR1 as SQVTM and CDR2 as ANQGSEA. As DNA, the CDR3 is TGCAGCGTTCACCTAGCGGGAGAATGGGAGCAGTTCTTC. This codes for CSVHLAGEWEQFF.

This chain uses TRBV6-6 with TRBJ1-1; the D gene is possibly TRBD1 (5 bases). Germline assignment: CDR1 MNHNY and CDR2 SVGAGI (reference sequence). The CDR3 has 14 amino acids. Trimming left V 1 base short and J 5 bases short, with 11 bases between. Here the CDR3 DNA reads TGTGCCAGCAGTTACTTGGGGGTTGGAACTGAAGCTTTCTTT. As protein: CASSYLGVGTEAFF.

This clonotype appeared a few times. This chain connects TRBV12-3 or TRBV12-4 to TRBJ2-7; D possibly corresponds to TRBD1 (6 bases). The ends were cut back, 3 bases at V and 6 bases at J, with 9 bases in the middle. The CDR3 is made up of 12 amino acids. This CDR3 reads CASSFQGFEQYF. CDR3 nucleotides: TGTGCCAGCAGTTTCCAGGGGTTCGAGCAGTACTTC.

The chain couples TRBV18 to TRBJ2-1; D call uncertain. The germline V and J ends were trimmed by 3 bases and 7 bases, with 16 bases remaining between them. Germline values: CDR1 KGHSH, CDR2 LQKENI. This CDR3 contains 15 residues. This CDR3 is CASSPSVGVENEQFF. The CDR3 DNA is TGTGCCAGCTCACCGTCCGTTGGGGTGGAGAATGAGCAGTTCTTC.

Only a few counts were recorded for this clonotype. This CDR3 is CASSPLRDQETQYF. In DNA form, the CDR3 reads TGTGCCAGCTCACCACTTAGGGACCAAGAGACCCAGTACTTC. The chain uses TRBV18 and TRBJ2-5; no clear D. CDR3 length: 14 amino acids. Germline-derived CDR1 and CDR2 are KGHSH and LQKENI. V dropped 1 base and J dropped 0 bases, with 6 bases sitting between them.

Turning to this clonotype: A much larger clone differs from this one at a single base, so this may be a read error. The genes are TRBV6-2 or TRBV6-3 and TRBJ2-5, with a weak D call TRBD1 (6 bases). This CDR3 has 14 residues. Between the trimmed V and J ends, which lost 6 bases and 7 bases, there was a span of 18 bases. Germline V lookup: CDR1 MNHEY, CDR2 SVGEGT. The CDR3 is CASSPGQTKGTQYF. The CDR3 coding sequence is TGTGCCAGCAGCCCCGGACAGACGAAAGGGACCCAGTACTTC.

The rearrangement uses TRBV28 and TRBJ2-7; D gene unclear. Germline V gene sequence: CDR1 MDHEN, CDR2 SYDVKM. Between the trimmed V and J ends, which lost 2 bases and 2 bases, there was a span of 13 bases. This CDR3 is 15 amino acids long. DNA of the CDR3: TGTGCCAGCAGTTTAGGACCCCCAAACGCCTACGAGCAGTACTTC. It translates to CASSLGPPNAYEQYF.

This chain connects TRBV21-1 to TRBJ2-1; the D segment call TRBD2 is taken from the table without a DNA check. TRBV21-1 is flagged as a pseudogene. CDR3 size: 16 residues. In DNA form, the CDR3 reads TGTGCCAGCAGCAAAAGGGGAGGACCTATATACAATGAGCAGTTCTTC. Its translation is CASSKRGGPIYNEQFF.

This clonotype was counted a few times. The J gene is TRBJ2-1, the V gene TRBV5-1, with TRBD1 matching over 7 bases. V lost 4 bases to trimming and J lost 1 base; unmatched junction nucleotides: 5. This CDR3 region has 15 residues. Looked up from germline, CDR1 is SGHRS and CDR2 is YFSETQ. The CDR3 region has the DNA TGCGCCAGCAGCCCCGGGACAGAATCCTACAATGAGCAGTTCTTC. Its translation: CASSPGTESYNEQFF.